This T cell receptor beta chain was documented in a study of shared clonotypes between healthy human individuals. Study information: The plates for each donor numbered three CD4 naive, three CD4 memory, two CD8 naive and one CD8 memory. Broader study findings: Rarefaction revealed incomplete sorted-subset sequencing despite large depth.

Only CD45RO-negative cells positively selected for CCR7 counted as naive CD8 cells, so terminally differentiated effector memory CD45RA+ cells were excluded. Every contributor of samples was a Caucasian grown-up residing in Nashville, Tennessee. V trimming: 4 bases; J trimming: 3 bases; junction bases outside the gene matches: 1. CDR1 MNHEY and CDR2 SMNVEV come from the germline V gene (reference sequence). This CDR3 spans 13 amino acids. Generated by immunoSEQ multiplex PCR, the TCRdb table keeps only in-frame clones and is missing some. The sample yields around 620,000 clones, roughly 95% seen once. Remarks on this clone: Its antigen is currently unknown. Other DNA sequences in the sample encode the same CDR3.

The receptor comes from a woman in her thirties in good health. The chain has TRBV27 and TRBJ2-7, with 9 nucleotides matching TRBD1. What was sequenced was naive CD8+ T cells sorted from blood. CDR3 in DNA: TGTGCCAGCAGTTCGGGACAGGGCTACGAGCAGTACTTC. This codes for CASSSGQGYEQYF.